The 24 T cell receptor beta chains below were found in one sample sequenced in a study of regulatory T cells in long-lasting Graves disease. Arm-PCR with iRepertoire HTBI primers amplified the CDR3 regions for these TCR beta libraries. One entry per CDR3 protein results from TCRdb running MiXCR on the multiplex PCR reads. This sample yields a few hundred thousand distinct CDR3 sequences, of which approximately 21% are seen a single time; over 6% belongs to the top ten. The time point is: persistent/refractory GD, antithyroid drugs over 5 years with positive TRAb. Extracted PBMC RNA gave rise to the TCR library. Sequencing used peripheral blood mononuclear cells (PBMCs), obtained when the disease was refractory, from a patient treated with antithyroid drugs. These receptors were taken from a female donor with Graves disease.

The chain links TRBV5-1 to TRBJ2-1, with TRBD2 as a possible D gene (5 bases). Germline-derived CDR1 and CDR2 are SGHRS and YFSETQ. Trimming removed 4 bases from V and 4 bases from J, with 12 bases in between. This CDR3 has 14 residues. CDR3 bases: TGCGCCAGCAGCCCGCCGGAGGTATACAATGAGCAGTTCTTC. This sequence encodes CASSPPEVYNEQFF.

The genes are TRBV5-4 and TRBJ1-1, with 7 bases fitting TRBD1. The CDR3 length is 14 residues. The V gene end was trimmed by 4 bases and the J gene end by 2 bases; junction bases not matched to a gene: 5. Germline V gene lookup returns CDR1 SGHNT and CDR2 YYREEE (reference sequence). Here the CDR3 DNA reads TGTGCCAGCAGCCCGGACAGGTCCAACACTGAAGCTTTCTTT. Amino acid sequence: CASSPDRSNTEAFF.

V is TRBV7-2 and J is TRBJ2-1, with 7 bases identical to TRBD1. V lost 5 bases and J lost 7; bases outside the gene matches: 11. This CDR3 spans 15 amino acids. Germline values: CDR1 SGHTA, CDR2 FQGNSA. DNA of the CDR3: TGTGCCAGCAGCACTGGACAGGAAGGCTTTAATGAGCAGTTCTTC. Its protein product is CASSTGQEGFNEQFF. Combining the CDR3 with reference TRBV7-2 and TRBJ2-1 gives the whole variable domain GAGVSQSPSNKVTEKGKDVELRCDPISGHTALYWYRQSLGQGLEFLIYFQGNSAPDKSGLPSDRFSAERTGGSVSTLTIQRTQQEDSAVYLCASSTGQEGFNEQFFGPGTRLTVL.

This clonotype was counted ten times or more. The chain links TRBV28 to TRBJ2-5; no reliable D call. Between the trimmed V and J ends, which lost 6 bases and 5 bases, there was a span of 13 bases. Germline CDR1 MDHEN, CDR2 SYDVKM. CDR3 length equals 13 residues. The CDR3 DNA reads TGTGCCAGCAGCCATGGGGTGGGGGAGACCCAGTACTTC. Its translation: CASSHGVGETQYF.

To note about this clonotype: The junction differs from germline at one of its ends, possibly a read error. V and J are TRBV11-2 and TRBJ2-7, with 8 bases identical to TRBD1. CDR1 SGHAT and CDR2 FQNNGV come from the germline V gene. The CDR3 is made up of 15 amino acids. DNA for the CDR3: TGTGCCAGCAGCTTAAGGGACAGGACCACCTACCAGCAGTACTTC. Its protein product is CASSLRDRTTYQQYF.

The table lists this clonotype with many counts. The chain uses TRBV11-1 and TRBJ2-5; D gene ambiguous. The germline V and J ends were trimmed by 4 bases and 3 bases, with 12 bases remaining between them. The CDR3 spans 14 residues. Per the germline V gene, CDR1 is SGHAT and CDR2 is FQDESV (reference sequence). CDR3 DNA sequence: TGTGCCAGCAGCTCTGAACCTGCGGAAGAGACCCAGTACTTC. Amino acid sequence: CASSSEPAEETQYF.

A few counts support this clonotype. The chain combines TRBV28 with TRBJ1-6; D not certain. The CDR3 is 12 residues long. From germline, CDR1 is MDHEN and CDR2 SYDVKM. The V end was cut by 3 bases, the J end by 10 bases, with 7 bases between. The CDR3 loop is CASSFPYSPLHF. For the CDR3, the DNA is TGTGCCAGCAGTTTCCCCTACTCACCCCTCCACTTT. Full variable domain (remainder filled in from reference TRBV28 and TRBJ1-6): DVKVTQSSRYLVKRTGEKVFLECVQDMDHENMFWYRQDPGLGLRLIYFSYDVKMKEKGDIPEGYSVSREKKERFSLILESASTNQTSMYLCASSFPYSPLHFGNGTRLTVT.

This clonotype was seen many times. This chain uses TRBV29-1 with TRBJ2-5; the D is unclear. V gave up 4 bases and J gave up 5 bases, with 8 bases separating them. This CDR3 comprises 11 residues. Germline CDR1 and CDR2: SQVTM and ANQGSEA. CDR3 in amino acids: CSVGPLETQYF. CDR3 coding DNA: TGCAGCGTTGGGCCACTGGAGACCCAGTACTTC. Variable domain in full (rest from reference TRBV29-1 and TRBJ2-5): SAVISQKPSRDICQRGTSLTIQCQVDSQVTMMFWYRQQPGQSLTLIATANQGSEATYESGFVIDKFPISRPNLTFSTLTVSNMSPEDSSIYLCSVGPLETQYFGPGTRLLVL.

DNA for the CDR3: TGTGCCAGCAGTTTGGGGGCGGGAGGCCCGCCCTACGAGCAGTACTTC. This gives the protein CASSLGAGGPPYEQYF. The chain combines TRBV12-3 or TRBV12-4 with TRBJ2-7; 8 nucleotides line up with TRBD2. Unmatched junction bases numbered 9, after V lost 3 bases and J lost 2 bases. The length of the CDR3 is 16 residues.

There are many counts of this clonotype. The chain has TRBV28 and TRBJ2-7, with D uncertain. Trimming removed 7 bases at V and 6 bases at J, with 7 bases between. The germline gives CDR1 MDHEN, CDR2 SYDVKM. The CDR3 runs to 10 residues. The CDR3: CASTGSEQYF. The DNA for the CDR3 is TGTGCCAGCACTGGGTCCGAGCAGTACTTC.

This clonotype turned up a few times. The chain employs TRBV3-1 and TRBJ2-2; TRBD2 matches at 7 bases. Per germline, CDR1 LGHDT and CDR2 YNNKEL (reference sequence). J gave up 7 bases and V 4 bases, and 6 bases lay outside the gene matches. The CDR3 has 14 amino acids. The CDR3 coding sequence is TGTGCCAGCAGCCCATACTGGGAGGGCGGGGAGCTGTTTTTT. It codes for CASSPYWEGGELFF.

Ten or more counts support this clonotype. This chain connects TRBV12-3 or TRBV12-4 to TRBJ2-5; D perhaps matches TRBD1 (8 bases). Trimming removed 6 bases at V and 5 bases at J, with 13 bases between. This CDR3 region has 13 residues. CDR3 in DNA: TGTGCCAGCAGCGGACAGGGAGGGGAGACCCAGTACTTC. Residues: CASSGQGGETQYF.

This clonotype was counted only a few times. This chain links TRBV5-1 with TRBJ2-7, with D maybe TRBD1 (6 bases). CDR3 size: 15 residues. Per germline, CDR1 SGHRS and CDR2 YFSETQ. V lost 3 bases to trimming and J lost 2 bases, with 15 bases between them. In DNA form, the CDR3 reads TGCGCCAGCAGCTCCACAGGGATAGTCGCCTACGAGCAGTACTTC. Its protein product is CASSSTGIVAYEQYF. The variable domain in full, completed from reference TRBV5-1 and TRBJ2-7, reads KAGVTQTPRYLIKTRGQQVTLSCSPISGHRSVSWYQQTPGQGLQFLFEYFSETQRNKGNFPGRFSGRQFSNSRSEMNVSTLELGDSALYLCASSSTGIVAYEQYFGPGTRLTVT.

Remarks on this clonotype: A single base separates this from a much larger clone, so it may be a read error. This chain connects TRBV6-5 to TRBJ2-5; D remains ambiguous. The CDR3 has 14 amino acids. Germline CDR1 reads MNHEY; CDR2 reads SVGAGI. The CDR3 nucleotides read TGTGCCAGCAGTTACTCGAGTACTGAGGAGACCCTGTACTTC. This gives the protein CASSYSSTEETLYF.

This clonotype was seen a handful of times. The CDR3 coding sequence is TGTGCCAGCAGAGGCGGACAGGGTTATCAGCCCCAGCATTTT. It specifies CASRGGQGYQPQHF. The chain uses TRBV27 and TRBJ1-5, with TRBD1 identical over 8 bases. Germline assignment: CDR1 MNHEY and CDR2 SMNVEV (reference sequence). J gave up 5 bases and V 6 bases, and 6 bases lay outside the gene matches. The CDR3 extends over 14 amino acids.

This clonotype has at least ten counts. J is TRBJ1-1 and V is TRBV6-1; D uncertain. The ends were cut back, 4 bases at V and 1 base at J, with 4 bases in the middle. CDR1 and CDR2 (germline): MNHNS, SASEGT. The CDR3 is 12 residues long. The CDR3 protein is CASSGWNTEAFF. Written as DNA, the CDR3 is TGTGCCAGCAGTGGTTGGAACACTGAAGCTTTCTTT.

A remark on this clonotype: A clone one base away is much larger, so this may be a read error. The chain links TRBV25-1 to TRBJ2-5; TRBD2 matches 12 bases. Germline-derived CDR1 and CDR2 are MGHDK and SYGVNS. This CDR3 is 17 amino acids long. The CDR3 coding sequence is TGTGCCAGCAGTGAATATTCTAGCGGGGGGGATCAAGAGGCCCAGTACTTC. Translated: CASSEYSSGGDQEAQYF. The full variable domain, completed using reference TRBV25-1 and TRBJ2-5, is EADIYQTPRYLVIGTGKKITLECSQTMGHDKMYWYQQDPGMELHLIHYSYGVNSTEKGDLSSESTVSRIRTEHFPLTLESARPSHTSQYLCASSEYSSGGDQEAQYFGPGTRLLVL.

The chain employs TRBV18 and TRBJ1-2, with D possibly TRBD1 on 6 matching bases. Germline lookup yields CDR1 KGHSH and CDR2 LQKENI. The CDR3 is 14 residues long. The V end lost 5 bases, the J end lost 2 bases, and 12 bases lay between the germline ends. The CDR3 reads CASSAQGPNYGYTF. CDR3 DNA: TGTGCCAGCTCAGCACAGGGCCCGAACTATGGCTACACCTTC.

In its sample, this clonotype was seen many times. This sequence joins TRBV11-3 and TRBJ2-5; TRBD1 matches at 7 bases. J was trimmed by 2 bases and V by 4 bases; bases with no gene match: 4. Germline V gene data show CDR1 as SGHNT and CDR2 as YENEEA. The CDR3 length is 14 residues. The CDR3 DNA reads TGTGCCAGCAGCTCCTACAGGGGTCAAGAGACCCAGTACTTC. This gives the protein CASSSYRGQETQYF.

This clonotype came up a few times. At one end, the junction sequence differs from germline, possibly due to a read error. The chain has TRBV3-1 and TRBJ2-7; 7 bases map to TRBD2. This CDR3 comprises 15 residues. CDR1 and CDR2 (germline): LGHDT, YNNKEL (reference sequence). CDR3 protein: CAGSQVIGLDNEQYF. The CDR3 DNA follows: TGTGCCGGCAGCCAAGTAATTGGACTAGACAACGAGCAGTACTTC.

The genes are TRBV20-1 and TRBJ2-7, with TRBD1 identical over 9 bases. Losses at the gene ends were 1 base for V and 4 bases for J; bases not matched to a gene: 17. Germline values: CDR1 DFQATT, CDR2 SNEGSKA (reference sequence). The CDR3 is 18 amino acids. The CDR3 region has the DNA TGCAGTGCTAGAGCCCGGCCCGGACAGGGGCATAAGGTATACGAGCAGTACTTC. Its translation is CSARARPGQGHKVYEQYF.

A remark on this clonotype: The conserved phenylalanine or tryptophan is not found at the CDR3 terminus, so this likely reflects a read error. V and J are TRBV29-1 and TRBJ2-7; possible D gene TRBD2, 5 bases. V lost 1 base, J lost 5 bases, and 12 bases lay in between. The V gene's germline CDR1 is SQVTM and CDR2 ANQGSEA. The CDR3 runs 13 residues. CDR3 coding DNA: TGCAGCGTTGAAGGATTAGCGTCCCACGAGCAGTACTAC. It specifies CSVEGLASHEQYY.

The chain couples TRBV7-9 to TRBJ2-5, with a possible D match to TRBD2 (7 bases). CDR1 SEHNR and CDR2 FQNEAQ come from the germline V gene (reference sequence). The CDR3 runs to 14 residues. V lost 7 bases and J 5 bases, leaving 17 bases between the germline ends. Here the CDR3 reads CASTPEGGGETQYF. DNA for the CDR3: TGTGCCAGCACCCCAGAGGGGGGGGGCGAGACCCAGTACTTC.

The chain combines TRBV14 with TRBJ2-5; D is undetermined. The V end was cut by 4 bases, the J end by 1 base, with 10 bases between. Germline-derived CDR1 and CDR2 are SGHDN and FVKESK. This CDR3 is 14 amino acids long. The CDR3 spells CASSPRHTQETQYF. DNA for the CDR3: TGTGCCAGCAGCCCGAGACACACCCAAGAGACCCAGTACTTC.